This T cell receptor beta chain is drawn from a study of shared clonotypes between healthy human individuals. Germline lookup yields CDR1 MDHEN and CDR2 SYDVKM. The V end was cut by 3 bases, the J end by 12 bases, with 27 bases between. The CDR3 length is 16 residues. Here immunoSEQ multiplex PCR was the method, and the copy in TCRdb shows in-frame clones only, minus some. In the table there are 550,000 to 850,000 clones, approximately 79% of which are singletons. This TCR came from a woman younger than 45 in good health. The chain links TRBV28 to TRBJ2-7; TRBD2 might be the D (6 bases). The sample taken for sequencing was memory CD4+ T cells sorted from blood. The subset was: CD45RA-negative fraction. This chain's CDR3 is CASSLGGKGLQNVRYF. CDR3 coding DNA: TGTGCCAGCAGTTTGGGCGGGAAGGGGCTTCAGAATGTGCGGTACTTC.